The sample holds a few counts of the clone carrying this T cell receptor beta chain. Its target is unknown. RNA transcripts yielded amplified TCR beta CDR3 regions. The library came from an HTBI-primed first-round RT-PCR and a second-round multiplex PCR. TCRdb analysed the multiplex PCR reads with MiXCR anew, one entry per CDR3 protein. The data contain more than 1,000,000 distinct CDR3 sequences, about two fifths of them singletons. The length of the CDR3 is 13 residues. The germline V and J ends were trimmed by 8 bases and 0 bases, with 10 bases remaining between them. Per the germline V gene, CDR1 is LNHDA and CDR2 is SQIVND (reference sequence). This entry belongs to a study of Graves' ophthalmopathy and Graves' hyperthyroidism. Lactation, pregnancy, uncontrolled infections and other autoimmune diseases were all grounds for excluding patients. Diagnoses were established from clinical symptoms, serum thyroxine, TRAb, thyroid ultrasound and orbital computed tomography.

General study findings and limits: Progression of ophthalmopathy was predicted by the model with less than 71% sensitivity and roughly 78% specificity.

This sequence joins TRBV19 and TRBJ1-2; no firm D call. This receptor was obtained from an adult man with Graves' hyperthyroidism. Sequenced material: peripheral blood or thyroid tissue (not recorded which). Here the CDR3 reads CASGPHTNYGYTF. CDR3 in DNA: TGTGCCAGTGGCCCCCACACTAACTATGGCTACACCTTC. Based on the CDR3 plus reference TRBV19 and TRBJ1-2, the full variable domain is DGGITQSPKYLFRKEGQNVTLSCEQNLNHDAMYWYRQDPGQGLRLIYYSQIVNDFQKGDIAEGYSVSREKKESFPLTVTSAQKNPTAFYLCASGPHTNYGYTFGSGTRLTVV.